This T cell receptor (beta chain) was found in a study of T cells in Graves' hyperthyroidism and ophthalmopathy (dated by TCRdb to between 2019 and 2020). About the study as a whole: Peripheral blood was sampled at the time of initial diagnosis, prior to any treatment. To identify distinguishing TCR V-J signatures, a discovery cohort of 90 to 100 patients was used, comprising 40 to 45 with Graves' ophthalmopathy and some 60 with stable Graves' hyperthyroidism. Prospective prediction of ophthalmopathy was tested in an independent validation cohort consisting of 18 hyperthyroidism patients and more than 15 patients who later progressed to ophthalmopathy. The 95 to 100 discovery patients were randomly divided into training and test sets at a 7:3 ratio. In several Graves' hyperthyroidism patients, the study also compared T-cell repertoires from thyroid tissue with T-cell repertoires from blood. After sampling, hyperthyroidism patients received methimazole starting at 30 mg daily, and ophthalmopathy patients received high-dose intravenous methylprednisolone. The paper describes TCR Vbeta CDR3 sequencing of some 130 peripheral blood samples, made up of some 40 ophthalmopathy patients, roughly 72 hyperthyroidism patients and 17 progressor patients.

Stable Graves' hyperthyroidism was defined as the absence of progression to ophthalmopathy over 18 months of follow-up. The hyperthyroidism patients were between 18 and 65 years old and newly diagnosed, with a disease duration of less than 2 months. The study excluded patients with uncontrolled infections, other autoimmune diseases, pregnancy or lactation. Diagnoses were established on the basis of clinical symptoms, serum thyroxine and TRAb, thyroid ultrasound, and orbital computed tomography. PBMCs were separated from roughly 9.3 ml of fresh peripheral blood using Ficoll-Paque density gradient centrifugation. Trizol reagent was used to extract total RNA, and RNA quality was then checked on an Agilent 2100 Bioanalyzer. Study-wide conclusions, independent of this receptor: A 13 V-J signature model separated ophthalmopathy from stable hyperthyroidism, with nearly 90% sensitivity and roughly 84% specificity in cross-validation and 80%/75% in testing. Sample size was not statistically predetermined, and investigators were not blinded to group allocation. In validation, progression to ophthalmopathy was predicted by the model with almost 71% sensitivity and around 75% specificity, a median of around 5.9 months before onset. Most expanded thyroid clonotypes (frequency above 0.001) were also found in blood, which suggests that blood repertoires may mirror thyroid immune responses.

The TCR beta CDR3 regions were amplified from RNA transcripts. The TCR CDR3 was subjected to a first round of RT-PCR using the HTBI primer set and the Qiagen OneStep RT-PCR kit. Libraries were constructed in a second round of multiplex PCR, after which size selection and purification were performed. Libraries were sequenced paired-end with 100 bp reads on an Illumina HiSeq2000. Processing in the source paper ran as follows. Raw data were processed with SOAPnuke, discarding reads with adapters, uncalled bases, mean Phred below 15, or no exact constant-primer or identifier match. COPE v1.2.5 was used to merge high-quality paired reads, and clonotypes were defined as unique nucleotide sequences. Clonotypes were aligned to IMGT TRBV, TRBD and TRBJ reference segments using MiTCR v1.1. Analysis was restricted to V-J combinations with a frequency above 0.0001, which covered roughly 99% of repertoires. The TCS score was defined as F50 (clonal expansion) divided by E x V (chaos), with BLOSUM62-based TCRdist calculated between CDR3 peptides within each V-J. Welch's t-statistics and random forest reduced fewer than 550 V-J features to fewer than 15, which were used in a naive Bayes classifier (R e1071). TCRdb trimmed public reads at Q25 via fastp, called clones via MiXCR and kept in-frame beta chains. Rows are combined by CDR3 protein, so each entry shows the most common genes and DNA. TCRdb's processing, not the study's, gives the V and J calls here. A total of fewer than 350,000 distinct CDR3 sequences appear in this sample, 18% of them only once. The top ten hold approximately 49% of the sample.

This clonotype came up many times. It lacks a known antigen. Per-base qualities were not stored, and no clone one base away is much larger. Trimming takes 0 bases from V and 7 bases from J, and the germline ends sit 18 bases apart. From a lookup of the germline V gene (reference sequence), CDR1 and CDR2 are GTSNPN and SVGIG. The CDR3 has 16 amino acids, counting the end cysteine and phenylalanine. Of all the DNA, just the CDR3 is kept, 48 bases in frame from base 1. The sequencing input was blood. The rearranged segments are TRBV30 and TRBJ1-4; tentative D gene TRBD1, with 5 bases matching. The receptor comes from a woman between 50 and 59 years old with Graves' hyperthyroidism. The CDR3 amino acid sequence is: CAWSVPMGHRREKLFF. The DNA sequence reads TGTGCCTGGAGTGTACCAATGGGGCACCGTCGTGAAAAACTGTTTTTT.